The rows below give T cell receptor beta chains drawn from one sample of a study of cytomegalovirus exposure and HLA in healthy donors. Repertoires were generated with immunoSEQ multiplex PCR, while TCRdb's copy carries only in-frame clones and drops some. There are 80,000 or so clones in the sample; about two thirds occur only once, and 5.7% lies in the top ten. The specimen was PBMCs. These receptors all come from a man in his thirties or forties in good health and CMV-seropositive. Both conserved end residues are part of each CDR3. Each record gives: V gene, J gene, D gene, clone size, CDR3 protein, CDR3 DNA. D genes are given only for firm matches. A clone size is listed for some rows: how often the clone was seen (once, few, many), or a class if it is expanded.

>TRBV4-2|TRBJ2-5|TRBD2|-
CASSQGGTSGGTTQYF
TGTGCCAGCAGCCAAGGGGGGACTAGCGGGGGAACGACCCAGTACTTC
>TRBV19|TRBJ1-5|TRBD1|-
CASTRDRGPDSNQPQHF
TGTGCCAGTACCCGGGACAGGGGCCCGGATAGCAATCAGCCCCAGCATTTT
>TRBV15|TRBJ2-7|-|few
CATSRDRANSYEQYF
TGTGCCACCAGCAGAGACAGGGCCAATTCCTACGAGCAGTACTTC
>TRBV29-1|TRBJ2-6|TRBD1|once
CSVELPGTAVSGANVLTF
TGCAGCGTTGAACTTCCCGGGACAGCAGTATCGGGGGCCAACGTCCTGACTTTC
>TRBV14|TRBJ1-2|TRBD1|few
CASRPRTGNHGYTF
TGTGCCAGCAGACCTAGGACAGGGAACCATGGCTACACCTTC
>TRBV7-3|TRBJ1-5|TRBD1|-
CASSKRDRDFSNQPQHF
TGTGCCAGCAGCAAGCGGGACAGGGACTTTAGCAATCAGCCCCAGCATTTT
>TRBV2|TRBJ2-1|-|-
CASKGPSRQGGNEQFF
TGTGCCAGCAAAGGGCCATCCAGACAGGGAGGCAATGAGCAGTTCTTC
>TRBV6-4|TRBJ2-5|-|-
CASSAGQVGETQYF
TGTGCCAGCAGTGCCGGACAAGTCGGAGAGACCCAGTACTTC
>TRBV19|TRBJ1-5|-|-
CASSTTVGNQPQHF
TGTGCCAGTAGTACCACGGTGGGCAATCAGCCCCAGCATTTT
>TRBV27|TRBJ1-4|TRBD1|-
CASSFRTGGYEKLFF
TGTGCCAGCAGTTTTCGGACAGGGGGCTATGAAAAACTGTTTTTT
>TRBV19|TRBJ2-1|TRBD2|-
CASSTTSQNNNEQFF
TGTGCCAGTAGTACGACTAGCCAGAATAACAATGAGCAGTTCTTC
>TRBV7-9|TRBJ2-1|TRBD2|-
CASSRGAGGPYNEQFF
TGTGCCAGCAGCCGAGGAGCGGGAGGGCCGTACAATGAGCAGTTCTTC
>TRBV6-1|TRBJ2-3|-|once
CASSETDSSTDTQYF
TGTGCCAGCAGTGAAACGGACTCTAGCACAGATACGCAGTATTTT
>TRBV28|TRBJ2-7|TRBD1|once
CASNPVGQGVSYEQYF
TGTGCCAGCAATCCCGTCGGACAGGGTGTCTCCTACGAGCAGTACTTC
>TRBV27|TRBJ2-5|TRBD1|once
CASRLTGGWRRETQYF
TGTGCCAGCAGGCTAACAGGGGGCTGGAGGAGAGAGACCCAGTACTTC
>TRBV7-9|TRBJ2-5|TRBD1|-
CASSSRTGSETQYF
TGTGCCAGCAGCTCCCGGACAGGGAGTGAGACCCAGTACTTC
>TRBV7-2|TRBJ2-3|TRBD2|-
CASSSPGLATQYF
TGTGCCAGCAGCTCGCCGGGACTAGCAACGCAGTATTTT
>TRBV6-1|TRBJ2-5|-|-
CASSGREQETQYF
TGTGCCAGCAGTGGACGGGAACAAGAGACCCAGTACTTC
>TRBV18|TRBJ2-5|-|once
CASSPANQETQYF
TGTGCCAGCTCACCGGCCAACCAAGAGACCCAGTACTTC
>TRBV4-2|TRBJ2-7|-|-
CASSQEGECGQYF
TGTGCCAGCAGCCAAGAAGGAGAGTGCGGGCAGTACTTC
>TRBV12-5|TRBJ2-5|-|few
CASGFESRGEETQYF
TGTGCTAGTGGTTTCGAAAGCAGGGGAGAAGAGACCCAGTACTTC
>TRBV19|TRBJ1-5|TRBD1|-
CASSMLGTGFSNQPQHF
TGTGCCAGTAGTATGCTTGGGACAGGGTTTAGCAATCAGCCCCAGCATTTT
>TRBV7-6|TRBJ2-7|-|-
CASSRQGPPYEQYF
TGTGCCAGCAGCCGGCAGGGGCCTCCGTACGAGCAGTACTTC
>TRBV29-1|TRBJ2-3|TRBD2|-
CSSGGSSGRTDTQYF
TGCAGCTCGGGGGGTAGTAGCGGGCGCACAGATACGCAGTATTTT
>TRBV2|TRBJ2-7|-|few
CASKGQVSYEQYF
TGTGCCAGCAAGGGGCAGGTCTCCTACGAGCAGTACTTC
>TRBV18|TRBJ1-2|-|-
CASSPPGSGLGYTF
TGTGCCAGCTCACCACCCGGGTCAGGGCTGGGCTACACCTTC
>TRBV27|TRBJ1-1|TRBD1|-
CASSAGTGSTEAFF
TGTGCCAGCAGTGCTGGGACAGGGAGCACTGAAGCTTTCTTT
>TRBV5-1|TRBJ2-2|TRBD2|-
CASSLGAGGLRTGELFF
TGCGCCAGCAGCTTGGGGGCGGGAGGGCTCCGCACCGGGGAGCTGTTTTTT
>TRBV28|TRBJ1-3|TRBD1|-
CASSSWYGDRGNTIYF
TGTGCCAGCAGTTCCTGGTATGGGGACAGAGGAAACACCATATATTTT
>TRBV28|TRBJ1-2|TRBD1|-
CASRPGGNYGYTF
TGTGCCAGCAGACCAGGGGGCAACTATGGCTACACCTTC
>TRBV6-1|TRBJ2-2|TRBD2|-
CASIRGGAGELFF
TGTGCCAGCATTCGGGGAGGGGCCGGGGAGCTGTTTTTT
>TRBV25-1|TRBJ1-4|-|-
CASGFGVELFF
TGTGCCAGTGGGTTCGGGGTAGAACTGTTTTTT
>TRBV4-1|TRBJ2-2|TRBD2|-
CASSPGLAGGIGELFF
TGCGCCAGCAGTCCTGGACTAGCGGGAGGGATCGGGGAGCTGTTTTTT
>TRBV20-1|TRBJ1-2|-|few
CSAGGYYGYTF
TGCAGTGCGGGAGGGTACTATGGCTACACCTTC
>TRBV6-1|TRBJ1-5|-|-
CASSEGIQGNQPQHF
TGTGCCAGCAGTGAAGGAATCCAGGGCAATCAGCCCCAGCATTTT
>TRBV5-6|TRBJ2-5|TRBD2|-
CASSLVGGSQETQYF
TGTGCCAGCAGCTTGGTGGGAGGGTCCCAAGAGACCCAGTACTTC
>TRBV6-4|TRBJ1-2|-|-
CASSPGDGGYGYTF
TGTGCCAGCAGCCCCGGGGACGGGGGCTATGGCTACACCTTC
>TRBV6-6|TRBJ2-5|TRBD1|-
CASSRDSTQETQYF
TGTGCCAGCAGTCGGGACAGCACTCAAGAGACCCAGTACTTC
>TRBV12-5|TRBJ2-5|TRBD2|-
CASGLVLSGEETQYF
TGTGCTAGTGGTTTGGTACTTAGCGGGGAAGAGACCCAGTACTTC
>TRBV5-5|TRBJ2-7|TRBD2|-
CASSLGVSGSSYEQYF
TGTGCCAGCAGCTTGGGGGTTAGCGGGAGCTCCTACGAGCAGTACTTC
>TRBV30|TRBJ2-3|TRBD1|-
CAWSRTGPDTQYF
TGTGCCTGGAGTAGGACAGGGCCAGATACGCAGTATTTT
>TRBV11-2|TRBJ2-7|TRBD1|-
CASSLVADRSYEQYF
TGTGCCAGCAGCTTAGTCGCGGACAGGTCCTACGAGCAGTACTTC
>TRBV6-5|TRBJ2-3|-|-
CASSYSSTITDTQYF
TGTGCCAGCAGTTACTCGAGTACCATCACAGATACGCAGTATTTT
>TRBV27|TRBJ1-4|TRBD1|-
CASGLAGGAEKLFF
TGTGCCAGCGGCCTGGCAGGGGGAGCGGAAAAACTGTTTTTT
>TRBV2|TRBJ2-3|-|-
CASSPVGGASTDTQYF
TGTGCCAGCAGTCCCGTTGGCGGGGCTAGCACAGATACGCAGTATTTT
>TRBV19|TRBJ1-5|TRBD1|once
CASSKSTGGNQPQHF
TGTGCCAGTAGTAAAAGTACAGGGGGCAATCAGCCCCAGCATTTT
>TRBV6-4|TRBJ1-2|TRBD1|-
CATPGTVNYGYTF
TGTGCCACCCCCGGGACAGTTAACTATGGCTACACCTTC
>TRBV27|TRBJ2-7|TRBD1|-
CASRKWGTGDLYEQYF
TGTGCCAGCAGAAAATGGGGGACAGGGGATTTGTACGAGCAGTACTTC
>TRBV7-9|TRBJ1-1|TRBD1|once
CASSAGQGYPEAFF
TGTGCCAGCAGCGCGGGACAGGGATATCCTGAAGCTTTCTTT
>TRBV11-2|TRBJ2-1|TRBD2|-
CASSFGSSGGGQEQFF
TGTGCCAGCAGCTTCGGTTCTAGCGGGGGTGGTCAAGAGCAGTTCTTC
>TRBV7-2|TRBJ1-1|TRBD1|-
CASSSNTPGQGNTEAFF
TGTGCCAGCAGCTCGAATACACCGGGACAGGGGAACACTGAAGCTTTCTTT
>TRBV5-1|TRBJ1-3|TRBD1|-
CASRTGEGNTIYF
TGCGCCAGCAGGACAGGGGAAGGAAACACCATATATTTT
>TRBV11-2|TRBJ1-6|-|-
CASSLERQGGSPLHF
TGTGCCAGCAGCTTAGAGCGGCAGGGAGGCTCACCCCTCCACTTT
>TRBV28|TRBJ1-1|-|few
CASSAVGLTGYTEAFF
TGTGCCAGCAGTGCCGTGGGTCTGACAGGTTACACTGAAGCTTTCTTT
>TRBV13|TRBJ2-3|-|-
CASSKTGTDTQYF
TGTGCCAGCAGCAAGACAGGCACAGATACGCAGTATTTT
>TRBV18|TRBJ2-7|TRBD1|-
CASSQDRGLRYEQYF
TGTGCCAGCTCACAAGACAGGGGTCTAAGGTACGAGCAGTACTTC
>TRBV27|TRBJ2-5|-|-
CASSYGGREETQYF
TGTGCCAGCAGTTACGGGGGGCGGGAAGAGACCCAGTACTTC